The next 14 T cell receptor beta chains were all read from a single sample in a study of OX40 agonist ivuxolimab in advanced cancers. Clones were read by immunoSEQ multiplex PCR, and TCRdb kept only the in-frame ones, dropping some. The sample has more than 35,000 clones, 65% to 85% seen once. The sample consisted of CD4+ or CD8+ T cells sorted from blood, taken in a trial of the OX40 agonist ivuxolimab. These receptors were taken from an adult with an advanced solid tumor such as melanoma, head and neck, liver or kidney cancer.

The CDR3 sequence: CASSLEWYSEQFF. The DNA for the CDR3 is TGCGCCAGCAGCTTGGAGTGGTATAGTGAGCAGTTCTTC. V and J are TRBV5-1 and TRBJ2-1; D remains ambiguous. The CDR3 consists of 13 residues. V was cut by 0 bases and J by 9 bases, with 10 bases left in between. Germline V gene data show CDR1 as SGHRS and CDR2 as YFSETQ.

The chain is built from TRBV7-9 and TRBJ2-2; D gene ambiguous. With 6 bases removed from V and 8 bases from J, the gap between germline ends came to 7 bases. In germline, CDR1 is SEHNR, CDR2 FQNEAQ (reference sequence). This CDR3 region has 11 residues. CDR3 in amino acids: CASRPGGELFF. CDR3 DNA: TGTGCCAGCAGGCCCGGAGGGGAGCTGTTTTTT.

V is TRBV29-1 and J is TRBJ2-1, with D unclear. Germline lookup yields CDR1 SQVTM and CDR2 ANQGSEA. V was pared by 0 bases and J by 0 bases, with 6 bases between. The CDR3 is made up of 14 amino acids. The CDR3: CSVEEVSSYNEQFF. CDR3 DNA: TGCAGCGTTGAAGAGGTGAGCTCCTACAATGAGCAGTTCTTC.

The chain is built from TRBV10-3 and TRBJ2-2, with TRBD2 matching over 9 bases. The junction had 6 bases not matched to a gene; V was cut back by 7 bases and J by 0 bases. Germline CDR1 and CDR2: ENHRY and SYGVKD. This CDR3 contains 16 residues. This CDR3 reads CAINSGSTANTGELFF. CDR3 DNA: TGTGCCATCAATAGCGGGAGTACCGCGAACACCGGGGAGCTGTTTTTT.

The CDR3 region has the DNA TGCAGCGTCTATTCGACAGGGGTAGCGACTGAAGCTTTCTTT. Protein sequence: CSVYSTGVATEAFF. The rearrangement joins TRBV29-1 to TRBJ1-1; 8 nucleotides match TRBD1. This CDR3 comprises 14 residues. Germline-derived CDR1 and CDR2 are SQVTM and ANQGSEA. V trimming: 6 bases; J trimming: 5 bases; junction bases outside the gene matches: 11. Together with reference TRBV29-1 and TRBJ1-1, the CDR3 gives the full variable domain: SAVISQKPSRDICQRGTSLTIQCQVDSQVTMMFWYRQQPGQSLTLIATANQGSEATYESGFVIDKFPISRPNLTFSTLTVSNMSPEDSSIYLCSVYSTGVATEAFFGQGTRLTVV.

V usage is TRBV11-2 and J usage is TRBJ2-1, with D unresolved. The V end lost 2 bases, the J end lost 5 bases, and 10 bases lay between the germline ends. CDR3 length: 14 amino acids. CDR1 SGHAT and CDR2 FQNNGV come from the germline V gene. DNA for the CDR3: TGTGCCAGCAGCTTAATTTCGCGTAACAATGAGCAGTTCTTC. Protein sequence: CASSLISRNNEQFF.

This chain links TRBV21-1 with TRBJ2-5; the DNA was not used to check the table's D call, TRBD2. TRBV21-1 is recorded as a pseudogene. The CDR3 contains 14 residues. The CDR3 sequence is CASSPRDFRETQYF. The CDR3 nucleotides read TGTGCCAGCAGCCCACGGGACTTCAGAGAGACCCAGTACTTC.

This chain joins TRBV19 and TRBJ2-7; TRBD2 matches at 7 bases. The junction had 10 bases not matched to a gene; V was cut back by 5 bases and J by 6 bases. This CDR3 has 14 residues. Germline-derived CDR1 and CDR2 are LNHDA and SQIVND (reference sequence). Here the CDR3 reads CASSQWGGVGEQYF. The CDR3 bases are TGTGCCAGTAGTCAGTGGGGAGGGGTCGGCGAGCAGTACTTC. The whole variable domain, filled in from reference TRBV19 and TRBJ2-7, reads DGGITQSPKYLFRKEGQNVTLSCEQNLNHDAMYWYRQDPGQGLRLIYYSQIVNDFQKGDIAEGYSVSREKKESFPLTVTSAQKNPTAFYLCASSQWGGVGEQYFGPGTRLTVT.

This chain links TRBV27 with TRBJ2-7, with TRBD1 matching 8 bases. Germline assignment: CDR1 MNHEY and CDR2 SMNVEV (reference sequence). The J segment lost 4 bases and the V segment lost 5 bases, leaving 10 bases of the junction unmatched. The CDR3 runs to 15 residues. CDR3 sequence: CASSPQTGGPYEQYF. CDR3 in DNA: TGTGCCAGCAGTCCCCAAACAGGGGGACCTTACGAGCAGTACTTC.

This sequence joins TRBV2 and TRBJ1-2; D not certain. Per the germline V gene, CDR1 is SNHLY and CDR2 is FYNNEI. The CDR3 consists of 13 residues. Trimming cost V 2 bases and J 5 bases, with 9 bases left between them. The CDR3 protein is CASSELRQYGYTF. The CDR3 nucleotides read TGTGCCAGCAGTGAACTGCGTCAGTATGGCTACACCTTC.

This sequence joins TRBV19 and TRBJ2-5; D call uncertain. Per the germline V gene, CDR1 is LNHDA and CDR2 is SQIVND (reference sequence). The CDR3 covers 12 residues. Deletions cut 4 bases from V and 2 bases from J, with 5 bases between. CDR3 protein: CASSNVQETQYF. The DNA for the CDR3 is TGTGCCAGTAGTAACGTTCAAGAGACCCAGTACTTC.

This chain links TRBV19 with TRBJ1-1; D is unclear. V was pared by 4 bases and J by 0 bases, with 6 bases between. There are 13 residues in the CDR3. CDR1 is LNHDA and CDR2 is SQIVND in the germline V gene (reference sequence). DNA of the CDR3: TGTGCCAGTAGTAGCACAGTGAACACTGAAGCTTTCTTT. It yields the protein CASSSTVNTEAFF.

This clone was detected a few times. V is TRBV7-8 and J is TRBJ2-1; the D is unclear. This CDR3 is 16 amino acids long. Germline V gene sequence: CDR1 SGHVS, CDR2 FQNEAQ. With 1 base removed from V and 4 bases from J, the gap between germline ends came to 14 bases. Here the CDR3 DNA reads TGTGCCAGCAGCTTAGGGTTTGGTAGCTTTTACAATGAGCAGTTCTTC. Translation: CASSLGFGSFYNEQFF.

The rearrangement uses TRBV7-2 and TRBJ1-5; 9 bases map to TRBD1. CDR1 is SGHTA and CDR2 is FQGNSA in the germline V gene. With V trimmed by 6 bases and J by 4 bases, 7 bases remained unmatched. The CDR3 covers 15 residues. This chain's CDR3 is CASSGQGNGNQPQHF. The CDR3 DNA is TGTGCCAGCAGTGGACAGGGGAACGGTAATCAGCCCCAGCATTTT. Full variable domain (missing parts from reference TRBV7-2 and TRBJ1-5): GAGVSQSPSNKVTEKGKDVELRCDPISGHTALYWYRQSLGQGLEFLIYFQGNSAPDKSGLPSDRFSAERTGGSVSTLTIQRTQQEDSAVYLCASSGQGNGNQPQHFGDGTRLSIL.